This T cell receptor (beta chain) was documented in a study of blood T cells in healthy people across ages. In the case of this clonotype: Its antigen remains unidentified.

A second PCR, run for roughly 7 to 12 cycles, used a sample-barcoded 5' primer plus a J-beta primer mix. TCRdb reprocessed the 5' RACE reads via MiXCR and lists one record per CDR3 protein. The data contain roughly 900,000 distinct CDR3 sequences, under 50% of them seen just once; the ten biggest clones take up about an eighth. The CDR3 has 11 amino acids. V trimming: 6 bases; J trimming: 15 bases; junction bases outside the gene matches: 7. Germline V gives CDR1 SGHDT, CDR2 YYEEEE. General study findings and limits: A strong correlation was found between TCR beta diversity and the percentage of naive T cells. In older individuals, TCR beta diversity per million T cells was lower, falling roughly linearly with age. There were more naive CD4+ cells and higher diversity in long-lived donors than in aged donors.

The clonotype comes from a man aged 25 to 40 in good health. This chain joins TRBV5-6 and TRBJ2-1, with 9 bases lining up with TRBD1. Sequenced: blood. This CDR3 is CASTSGTGWFF. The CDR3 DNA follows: TGTGCCAGCACCTCCGGGACAGGGTGGTTCTTC.